These 9 T cell receptor beta chains were sequenced from one sample in a study of T cells in Graves' hyperthyroidism and ophthalmopathy. Amplified TCR beta CDR3 regions derived from RNA transcripts. During a first-round RT-PCR of the TCR CDR3, the HTBI primer set was used. Each CDR3 protein gets one entry after TCRdb re-called the multiplex PCR reads with MiXCR. The repertoire holds 200,000 to 300,000 distinct CDR3 sequences, about 25% seen once, with approximately 32% in the top ten. Sequencing was done on a sample of blood. Receptors originate from a woman aged 35 to 49 with Graves' ophthalmopathy.

This clonotype came up many times. The rearrangement joins TRBV18 to TRBJ2-2; unclear D gene. Trimming took 2 bases from V and 7 from J, leaving 17 bases between them. The CDR3 sequence is 16 residues long. CDR1 KGHSH and CDR2 LQKENI come from the germline V gene. The CDR3 region is CASSPSNRPQVGELFF. The CDR3, as DNA: TGTGCCAGCTCACCATCCAACCGACCCCAGGTCGGGGAGCTGTTTTTT.

This clonotype was counted at least ten times. The CDR3 loop reads CASSPPRGRSTFEQYF. In DNA, the CDR3 is TGTGCCAGCAGCCCCCCCCGCGGACGGAGTACCTTCGAGCAGTACTTC. The J gene is TRBJ2-7, the V gene TRBV11-1; D is undetermined. The length of the CDR3 is 16 residues. V shed 5 bases and J shed 6 bases, with 23 bases lying between them. Germline V gene data show CDR1 as SGHAT and CDR2 as FQDESV (reference sequence).

This clonotype was seen many times. The chain links TRBV6-5 to TRBJ2-7, with 14 bases fitting TRBD2. V lost 1 base, J lost 6 bases, and 14 bases stayed unmatched. This CDR3 has 19 amino acids. Germline V gene lookup returns CDR1 MNHEY and CDR2 SVGAGI. In nucleotides, the CDR3 is TGTGCCAGCAGTTACTGTAGCTTGACTAGCGGGAGGGGGACCTGCGAGCAGTACTTC. Its translation is CASSYCSLTSGRGTCEQYF.

This clonotype was recorded many times. The V and J genes are TRBV6-5 and TRBJ1-1; D unclear. This CDR3 spans 14 amino acids. Between the trimmed V and J ends, which lost 0 bases and 5 bases, there was a span of 10 bases. CDR1 is MNHEY and CDR2 is SVGAGI in the germline V gene. The CDR3 sequence is CASSYSIAETEAFF. CDR3 in DNA: TGTGCCAGCAGTTACTCAATCGCGGAGACTGAAGCTTTCTTT.

This clonotype was counted at least ten times. The V call is TRBV10-3, the J call TRBJ1-6, with 9 bases matching TRBD1. V lost 11 bases, J lost 5 bases, and 4 bases stayed unmatched. CDR3 length: 13 amino acids. Looked up from germline, CDR1 is ENHRY and CDR2 is SYGVKD. The CDR3 nucleotides read TGTGCCTCTCGGGACAGGGATAATTCACCCCTCCACTTT. This translates into CASRDRDNSPLHF.

In this sample, this clonotype turned up many times. The DNA for the CDR3 is TGTGCCCGCCTGGACCTTCCGAACTATGGCTACACCTTC. Translation: CARLDLPNYGYTF. The chain joins TRBV30 to TRBJ1-2; D is unresolved. There are 13 residues in the CDR3. Looked up from germline, CDR1 is GTSNPN and CDR2 is SVGIG (reference sequence). Trimming shortened V by 8 bases and J by 2 bases, and 15 bases separated the two germline ends.

This clonotype occurred many times. V usage is TRBV6-1 and J usage is TRBJ2-2; perhaps TRBD1 as D (6 bases). The CDR3 covers 14 residues. Germline V CDR1 and CDR2: MNHNS, SASEGT. V lost 2 bases and J 6 bases, leaving 10 bases between the germline ends. The CDR3 DNA follows: TGTGCCAGCAGTGAACGGACAGAACCCGGGGAGCTGTTTTTT. Its protein product is CASSERTEPGELFF.

This clonotype was detected ten times or more. The gene calls are TRBV2 and TRBJ2-2; TRBD2 aligns across 8 bases. Unmatched junction bases numbered 11, after V lost 4 bases and J lost 4 bases. The CDR3 extends over 17 amino acids. Germline values: CDR1 SNHLY, CDR2 FYNNEI. The CDR3 here is CASSGVGGGRGTGELFF. CDR3 in DNA: TGTGCCAGCAGTGGCGTCGGGGGGGGGCGAGGCACCGGGGAGCTGTTTTTT.

This clonotype was counted many times. The chain recombines TRBV12-3 or TRBV12-4 with TRBJ2-5, with TRBD1 identical over 11 bases. V shed 5 bases, J shed 4 bases, and the junction held 6 bases outside the gene matches. CDR3 length: 15 residues. The CDR3, as DNA: TGTGCCAGCAGTATCCGGGACAGGGGGGGAGAGACCCAGTACTTC. It specifies CASSIRDRGGETQYF.